The subject of this entry is one TCR beta chain. Its antigen is not known. The data were obtained in a study of T cell responses to AZD1222 COVID-19 vaccine. Study observations and caveats: Close to half of spike-specific TCRs reportedly recognize unmutated variant regions.

V gave up 5 bases and J gave up 5 bases; unmatched junction bases: 10. Germline CDR1 SGHTS, CDR2 YDEGEE. The CDR3 spans 15 residues. The method was immunoSEQ multiplex PCR; TCRdb's version includes in-frame clones alone and lacks a portion of them. In the table there are 99,000 or so clones, about 88% of which are singletons. The sequence was obtained from an adult in good health. Here the sequenced sample was peripheral blood, taken on day 0 of AZD1222 vaccination. This chain connects TRBV5-8 to TRBJ2-5, with 9 bases that match TRBD1. The CDR3 spells CASSAGTGFMETQYF. CDR3 nucleotides: TGTGCCAGCAGTGCCGGGACAGGGTTTATGGAGACCCAGTACTTC. Full variable domain (missing parts from reference TRBV5-8 and TRBJ2-5): EAGVTQSPTHLIKTRGQQATLRCSPISGHTSVYWYQQALGLGLQFLLWYDEGEERNRGNFPPRFSGRQFPNYSSELNVNALELEDSALYLCASSAGTGFMETQYFGPGTRLLVL.